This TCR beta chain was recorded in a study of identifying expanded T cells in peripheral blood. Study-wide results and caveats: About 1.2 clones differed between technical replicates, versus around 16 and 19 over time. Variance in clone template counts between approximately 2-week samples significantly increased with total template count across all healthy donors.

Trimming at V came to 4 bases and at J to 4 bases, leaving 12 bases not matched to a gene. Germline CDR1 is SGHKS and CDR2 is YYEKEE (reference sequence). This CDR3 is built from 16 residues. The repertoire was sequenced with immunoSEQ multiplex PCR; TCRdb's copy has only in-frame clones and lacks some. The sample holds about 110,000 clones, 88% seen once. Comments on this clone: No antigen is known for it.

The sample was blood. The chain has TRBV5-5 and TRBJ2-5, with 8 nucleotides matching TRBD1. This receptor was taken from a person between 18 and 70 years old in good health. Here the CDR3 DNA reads TGTGCCAGCAGCCTCCAGGGGGCTGGTCGTCTAGAGACCCAGTACTTC. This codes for CASSLQGAGRLETQYF. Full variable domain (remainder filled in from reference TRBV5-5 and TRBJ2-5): DAGVTQSPTHLIKTRGQQVTLRCSPISGHKSVSWYQQVLGQGPQFIFQYYEKEERGRGNFPDRFSARQFPNYSSELNVNALLLGDSALYLCASSLQGAGRLETQYFGPGTRLLVL.